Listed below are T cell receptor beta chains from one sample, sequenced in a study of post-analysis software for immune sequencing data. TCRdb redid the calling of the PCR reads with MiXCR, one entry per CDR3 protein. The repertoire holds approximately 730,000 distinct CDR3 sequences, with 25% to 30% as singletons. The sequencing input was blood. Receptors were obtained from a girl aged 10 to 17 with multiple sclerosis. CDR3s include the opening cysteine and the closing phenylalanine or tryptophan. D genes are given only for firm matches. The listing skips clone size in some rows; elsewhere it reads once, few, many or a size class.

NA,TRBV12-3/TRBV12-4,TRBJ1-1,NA,TGTGCCAGCGAAAAAAACCAGGATCGCGGGAGAGGCACTGAAGCTTTCTTT,CASEKNQDRGRGTEAFF
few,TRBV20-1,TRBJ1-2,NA,TGCAGTGCTGCGACAGAGCGCTATGGCTACACCTTC,CSAATERYGYTF
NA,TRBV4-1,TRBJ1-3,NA,TGCGCCAGCAGCGCCGACTCTGGAAACACCATATATTTT,CASSADSGNTIYF
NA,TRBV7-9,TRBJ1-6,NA,TGTGCCAGCAGCTTAGCCCAGCGCTATAATTCACCCCTCCACTTT,CASSLAQRYNSPLHF
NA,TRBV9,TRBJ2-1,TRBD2,TGTGCCAGCAGCGTAGAGGCGGGGGGCTCCTACAATGAGCAGTTCTTC,CASSVEAGGSYNEQFF
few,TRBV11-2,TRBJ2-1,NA,TGTGCCAGCAGTTTTGGCGACAGCAGCTACGAGCAGTTCTTC,CASSFGDSSYEQFF
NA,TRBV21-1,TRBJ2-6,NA,TGTGCCAGCAGCGGATGCTATGTAGGATACTCCCTCTCTGGGGCCAACGTCCTGACTTTC,CASSGCYVGYSLSGANVLTF
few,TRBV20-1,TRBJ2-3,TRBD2,TGCAGTGCCCTCGGACTAGCGGGAGGCACAGATACGCAGTATTTT,CSALGLAGGTDTQYF
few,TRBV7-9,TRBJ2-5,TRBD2,TGTGCCAGCAGCTGGGGTAGCGGGGGGCCGCAAGAGACCCAGTACTTC,CASSWGSGGPQETQYF
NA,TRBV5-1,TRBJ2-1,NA,TGCGCCAGCAGCTTGCGCCAGCCCTCCTACAATGAGCAGTTCTTC,CASSLRQPSYNEQFF
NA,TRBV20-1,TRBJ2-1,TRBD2,TGCGGTGCTAGGGACTACCACAATGAGCAGTTCTTC,CGARDYHNEQFF
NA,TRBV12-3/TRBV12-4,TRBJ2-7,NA,TGTGCCAGCAGTTTAGGGGTTTTAGGGCTCGAGCAGTACTTC,CASSLGVLGLEQYF
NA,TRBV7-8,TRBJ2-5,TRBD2,TGTGCCAGCAGCCAACTAGCGGGAGGGCTCAATGAGCAGTACTTC,CASSQLAGGLNEQYF
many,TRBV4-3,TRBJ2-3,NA,TGCGCCAGCAGCCAAGGAAGAGTACCCGATACGCAGTATTTT,CASSQGRVPDTQYF
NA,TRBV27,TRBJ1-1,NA,TGTGCCAGCAGCGCCTCGCTGGGGGAGAACACTGAAGCTTTCTTT,CASSASLGENTEAFF
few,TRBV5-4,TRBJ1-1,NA,TGTGCCAGCAGCCTGGGGATACGGAACACTGAAGCTTTCTTT,CASSLGIRNTEAFF
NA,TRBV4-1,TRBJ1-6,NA,TGCGCCAGCAGCCAAGATCCGGGAAGGGTAGGGAATTCACCCCTCCACTTT,CASSQDPGRVGNSPLHF
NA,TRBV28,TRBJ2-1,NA,TGTGCCAGCAGTCACGGGAGTTTATCCTACAATGAGCAGTTCTTC,CASSHGSLSYNEQFF
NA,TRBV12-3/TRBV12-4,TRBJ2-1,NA,TGTGCCAGCAGCCATAGGAGTGGCGCACTAGGCAATGAGCAGTTCTTC,CASSHRSGALGNEQFF